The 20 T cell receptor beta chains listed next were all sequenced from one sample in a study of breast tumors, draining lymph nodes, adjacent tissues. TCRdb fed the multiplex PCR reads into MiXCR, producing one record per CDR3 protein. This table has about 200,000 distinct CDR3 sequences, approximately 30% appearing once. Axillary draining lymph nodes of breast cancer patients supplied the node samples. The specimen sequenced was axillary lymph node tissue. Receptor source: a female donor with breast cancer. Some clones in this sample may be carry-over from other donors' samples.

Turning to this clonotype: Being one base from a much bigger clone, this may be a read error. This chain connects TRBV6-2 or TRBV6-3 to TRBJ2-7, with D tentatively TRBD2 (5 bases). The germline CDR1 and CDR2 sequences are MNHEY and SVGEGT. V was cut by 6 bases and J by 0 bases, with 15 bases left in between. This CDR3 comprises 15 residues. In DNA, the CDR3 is TGTGCCAGCAGAGCTCTAACGGGAAGCTCCTACGAGCAGTACTTC. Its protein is CASRALTGSSYEQYF.

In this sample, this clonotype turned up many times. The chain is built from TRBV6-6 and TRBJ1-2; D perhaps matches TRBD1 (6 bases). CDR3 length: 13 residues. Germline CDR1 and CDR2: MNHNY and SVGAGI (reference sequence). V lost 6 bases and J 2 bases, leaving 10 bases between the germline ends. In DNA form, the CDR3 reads TGTGCCAGCAGGCAAACAGGGAACTATGGCTACACCTTC. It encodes CASRQTGNYGYTF.

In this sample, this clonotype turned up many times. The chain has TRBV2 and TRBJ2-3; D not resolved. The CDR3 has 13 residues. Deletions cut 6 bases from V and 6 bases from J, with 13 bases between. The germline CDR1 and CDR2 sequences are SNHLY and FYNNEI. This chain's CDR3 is CASSFKLEDTQYF. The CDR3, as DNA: TGTGCCAGCAGCTTCAAATTGGAGGATACGCAGTATTTT.

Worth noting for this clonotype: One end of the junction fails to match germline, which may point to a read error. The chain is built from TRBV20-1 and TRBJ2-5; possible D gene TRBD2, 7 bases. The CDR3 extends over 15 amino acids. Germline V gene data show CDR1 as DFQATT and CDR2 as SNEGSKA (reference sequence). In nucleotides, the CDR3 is TGCAGTGCCAGCCCCTCCGGGGGGCGAGCAGAGGCCCAGTACTTC. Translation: CSASPSGGRAEAQYF.

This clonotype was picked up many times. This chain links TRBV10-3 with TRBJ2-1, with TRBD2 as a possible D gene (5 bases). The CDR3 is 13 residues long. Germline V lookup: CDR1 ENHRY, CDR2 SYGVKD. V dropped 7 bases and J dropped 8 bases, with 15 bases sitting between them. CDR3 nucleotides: TGTGCCATCAAGGCTAGCCTTGGGCATGAGCAGTTCTTC. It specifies CAIKASLGHEQFF.

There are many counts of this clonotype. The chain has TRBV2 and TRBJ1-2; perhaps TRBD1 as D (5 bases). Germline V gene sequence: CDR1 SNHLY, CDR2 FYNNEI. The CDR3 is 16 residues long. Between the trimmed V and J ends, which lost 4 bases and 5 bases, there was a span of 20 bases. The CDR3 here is CASSAGLVNPSYGYTF. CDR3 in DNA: TGTGCCAGCAGTGCGGGGCTAGTTAATCCGTCATATGGCTACACCTTC.

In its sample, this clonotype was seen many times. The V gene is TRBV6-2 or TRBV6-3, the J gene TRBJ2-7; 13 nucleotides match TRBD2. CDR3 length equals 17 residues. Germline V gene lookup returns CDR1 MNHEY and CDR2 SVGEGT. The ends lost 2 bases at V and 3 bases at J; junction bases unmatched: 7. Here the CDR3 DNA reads TGTGCCAGCAGTTACGGGGGACTAGCGGGAATAGGCTACGAGCAGTACTTC. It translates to CASSYGGLAGIGYEQYF.

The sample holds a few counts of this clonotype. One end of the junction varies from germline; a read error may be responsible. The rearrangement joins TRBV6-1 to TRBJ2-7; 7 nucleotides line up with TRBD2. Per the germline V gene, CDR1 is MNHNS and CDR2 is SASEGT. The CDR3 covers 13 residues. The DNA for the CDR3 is TGTGCCAGCAGTCAAGCGAGGGAGGGCGAGCAGTACTTC. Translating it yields CASSQAREGEQYF.

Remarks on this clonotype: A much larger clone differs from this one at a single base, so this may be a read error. The CDR3 reads CSARAEGPAYEQYF. CDR3 sequence (DNA): TGCAGTGCTCGGGCCGAGGGCCCGGCCTACGAGCAGTACTTC. The chain couples TRBV20-1 to TRBJ2-7, with D perhaps matching TRBD2 (5 bases). Germline V CDR1 and CDR2: DFQATT, SNEGSKA (reference sequence). CDR3 length: 14 amino acids. Trimming shortened V by 5 bases and J by 2 bases, and 16 bases separated the two germline ends.

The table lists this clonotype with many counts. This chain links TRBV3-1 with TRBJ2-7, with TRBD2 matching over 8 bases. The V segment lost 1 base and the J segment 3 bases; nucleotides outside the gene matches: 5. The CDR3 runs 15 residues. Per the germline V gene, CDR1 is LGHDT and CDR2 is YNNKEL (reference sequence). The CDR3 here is CASSQGTAGVYEQYF. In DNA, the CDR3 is TGTGCCAGCAGCCAAGGCACAGCGGGGGTCTACGAGCAGTACTTC.

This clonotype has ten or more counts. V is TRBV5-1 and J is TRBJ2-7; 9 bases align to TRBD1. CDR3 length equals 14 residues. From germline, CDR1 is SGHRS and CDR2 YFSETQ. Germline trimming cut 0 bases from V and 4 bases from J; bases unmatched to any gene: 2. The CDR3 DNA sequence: TGCGCCAGCAGCTTGGCCGGGACAGGGTACGAGCAGTACTTC. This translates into CASSLAGTGYEQYF.

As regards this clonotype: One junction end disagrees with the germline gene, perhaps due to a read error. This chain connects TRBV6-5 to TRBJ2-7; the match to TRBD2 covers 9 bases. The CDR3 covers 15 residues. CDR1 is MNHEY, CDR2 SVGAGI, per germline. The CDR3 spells CASSHSQLAGYEQYF. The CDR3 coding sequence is TGTGCCAGCAGTCACTCGCAACTAGCGGGCTACGAGCAGTACTTC.

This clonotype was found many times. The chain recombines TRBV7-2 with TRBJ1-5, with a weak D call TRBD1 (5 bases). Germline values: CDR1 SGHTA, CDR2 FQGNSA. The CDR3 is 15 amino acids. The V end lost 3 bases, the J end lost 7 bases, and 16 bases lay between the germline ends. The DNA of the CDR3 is TGTGCCAGCAGCTTTGGTGGCGGGGGTAAACAGCCCCAGCATTTT. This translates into CASSFGGGGKQPQHF.

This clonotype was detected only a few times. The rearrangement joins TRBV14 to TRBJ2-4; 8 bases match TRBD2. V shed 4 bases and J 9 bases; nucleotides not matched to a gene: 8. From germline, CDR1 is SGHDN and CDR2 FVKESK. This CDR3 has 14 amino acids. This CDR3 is CASSPGLALGIQYF. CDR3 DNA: TGTGCCAGCAGCCCTGGACTAGCCCTGGGCATTCAGTACTTC.

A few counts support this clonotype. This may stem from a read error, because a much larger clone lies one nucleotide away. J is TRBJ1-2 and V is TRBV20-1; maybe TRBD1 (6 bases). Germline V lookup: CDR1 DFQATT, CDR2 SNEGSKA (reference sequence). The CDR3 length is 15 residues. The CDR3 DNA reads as TGCAGTGCCAAAGGACAGCAAAATGATCACTATGACTACACCTTC. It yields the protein CSAKGQQNDHYDYTF.

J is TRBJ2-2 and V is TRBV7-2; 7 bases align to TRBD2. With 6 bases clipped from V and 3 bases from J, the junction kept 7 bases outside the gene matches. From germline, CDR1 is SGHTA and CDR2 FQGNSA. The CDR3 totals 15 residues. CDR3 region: CASSRLAEYTGELFF. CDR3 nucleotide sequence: TGTGCCAGCAGTAGGCTAGCGGAGTACACCGGGGAGCTGTTTTTT. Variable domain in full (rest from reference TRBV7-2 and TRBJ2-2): GAGVSQSPSNKVTEKGKDVELRCDPISGHTALYWYRQSLGQGLEFLIYFQGNSAPDKSGLPSDRFSAERTGGSVSTLTIQRTQQEDSAVYLCASSRLAEYTGELFFGEGSRLTVL.

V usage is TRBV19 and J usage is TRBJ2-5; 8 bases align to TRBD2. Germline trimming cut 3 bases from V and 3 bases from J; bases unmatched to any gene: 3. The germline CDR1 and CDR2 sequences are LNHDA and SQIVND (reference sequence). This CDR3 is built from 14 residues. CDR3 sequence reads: CASSIGLAKETQYF. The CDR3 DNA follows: TGTGCCAGTAGTATCGGACTAGCTAAAGAGACCCAGTACTTC.

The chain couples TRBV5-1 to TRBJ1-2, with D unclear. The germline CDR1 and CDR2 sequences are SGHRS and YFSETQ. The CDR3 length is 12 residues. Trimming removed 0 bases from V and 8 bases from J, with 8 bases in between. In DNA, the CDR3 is TGCGCCAGCAGCTTGGGTGCGAGAGGCTACACCTTC. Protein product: CASSLGARGYTF.

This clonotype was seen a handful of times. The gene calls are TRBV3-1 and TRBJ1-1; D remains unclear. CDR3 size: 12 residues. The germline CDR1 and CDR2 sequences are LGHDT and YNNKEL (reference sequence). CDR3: CASTAVNTEAFF. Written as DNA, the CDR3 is TGTGCGAGTACAGCCGTGAACACTGAAGCTTTCTTT.

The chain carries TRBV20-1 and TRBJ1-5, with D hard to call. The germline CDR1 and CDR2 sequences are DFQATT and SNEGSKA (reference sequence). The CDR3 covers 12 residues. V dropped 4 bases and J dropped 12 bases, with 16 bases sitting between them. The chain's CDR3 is CSATGRQDLQHF. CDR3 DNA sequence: TGCAGTGCTACTGGACGTCAGGATCTCCAGCATTTT.